Listed below are T cell receptor beta chains from one sample, sequenced in a study of cytomegalovirus exposure and HLA in healthy donors. Profiling relied on immunoSEQ multiplex PCR, and the TCRdb table lists in-frame clones only, not all of them. This repertoire shows a few hundred thousand clones, roughly 80% found once; its top ten account for 2.5% to 3.5%. Specimen: PBMCs. The receptors shown here come from a man between 25 and 39 years old in good health and CMV-seronegative. The CDR3 runs from the conserved cysteine through the conserved F or W. A D gene is named only where the DNA matches it firmly. Size is stated for part of the rows, as once, few or many counts, or as a class when the clone is expanded.

TRBD1	TRBV5-4	TRBJ2-1	14	NA	TGTGCCAGCAGCCCAGGGGGTCCCTACAATGAGCAGTTCTTC	CASSPGGPYNEQFF
NA	TRBV7-2	TRBJ2-2	17	few	TGTGCCAGCAGCTACCCGAATCGGGACACTAAGACCGGGGAGCTGTTTTTT	CASSYPNRDTKTGELFF
NA	TRBV2	TRBJ1-1	11	once	TGTGCCAGCAGTGAGACAGCTGAAGCTTTCTTT	CASSETAEAFF
TRBD2	TRBV9	TRBJ2-7	12	once	TGTGCCAGCAGCGCGGGGGGGGGAACGTTGAACTTC	CASSAGGGTLNF
NA	TRBV5-4	TRBJ1-6	13	NA	TGTGCCAGCAGAGAAGGGGATTGGTCACCCCTCCACTTT	CASREGDWSPLHF
TRBD1	TRBV9	TRBJ1-4	16	NA	TGTGCCAGCAGCGGACTACAGGGGTCGGCTAATGAAAAACTGTTTTTT	CASSGLQGSANEKLFF
NA	TRBV21-1	TRBJ1-5	16	NA	TGTGCCAGCAGCAAAAAAGGACTTCCGTTCAATCAGCCCCAGCATTTT	CASSKKGLPFNQPQHF
NA	TRBV6-5	TRBJ2-6	16	NA	TGTGCCAGCAGTTCTCAGGGCCCCTCTGGGGCCAGCGTCCTGACTTTC	CASSSQGPSGASVLTF
NA	TRBV6-1	TRBJ2-7	14	NA	TGTGCCAGCAGTGATCTTTTAGGGGCGGACGAGCAGTACTTC	CASSDLLGADEQYF
TRBD2	TRBV9	TRBJ2-1	18	NA	TGTGCCAGCAGCCCCGGGACTAGCGGGGGGGCCTCCTACAATGAGCAGTTCTTC	CASSPGTSGGASYNEQFF
NA	TRBV27	TRBJ2-1	17	NA	TGTGCCAGCAGTCTAATGTCGCGGGGTAGCTCCTACAATGAGCAGTTCTTC	CASSLMSRGSSYNEQFF
TRBD1	TRBV7-6	TRBJ2-1	19	once	TGTGCCAGCAGCTGGGAGGGACAGGGAGTTAAGGTCAGAGTCGATGAGCAGTTCTTC	CASSWEGQGVKVRVDEQFF
NA	TRBV4-3	TRBJ2-1	17	NA	TGCGCCAGCAGCCAAGACAGGGGGGCCTTGACCTACAATGAGCAGTTCTTC	CASSQDRGALTYNEQFF
NA	TRBV7-9	TRBJ2-1	15	NA	TGTGCCAGCAGCGGTAGTCTAGCCTCGTACAATGAGCAGTTCTTC	CASSGSLASYNEQFF
NA	TRBV10-3	TRBJ1-5	13	NA	TGTGCCATCAGTGAATCGCAGGGTAAGCCCCAGCATTTT	CAISESQGKPQHF
NA	TRBV18	TRBJ2-2	13	NA	TGTGCCAGCTCAAACAAGAACACCGGGGAGCTGTTTTTT	CASSNKNTGELFF
TRBD2	TRBV6-5	TRBJ2-3	16	NA	TGTGCCAGCAGTTACGCGGCGGGGGGGCCTACAGATACGCAGTATTTT	CASSYAAGGPTDTQYF
TRBD2	TRBV9	TRBJ2-5	15	NA	TGTGCCAGCAGCGAGACTAGCGGGGGTGCTGAGACCCAGTACTTC	CASSETSGGAETQYF
NA	TRBV19	TRBJ1-1	14	NA	TGTGCCAGTAAACCGGGACACCCGAACACTGAAGCTTTCTTT	CASKPGHPNTEAFF
NA	TRBV7-9	TRBJ2-1	13	NA	TGTGCCAGCAGCTTCCCAGGGGACAATGAGCAGTTCTTC	CASSFPGDNEQFF
NA	TRBV27	TRBJ2-5	13	NA	TGTGCCAGTAGAACTTCCGCGGGGGAGACCCAGTACTTC	CASRTSAGETQYF
NA	TRBV7-8	TRBJ2-5	16	NA	TGTGCCAGCAGCTTAGCTTTTATTCGGCCGGGGGAGACCCAGTACTTC	CASSLAFIRPGETQYF
NA	TRBV6-1	TRBJ2-7	14	NA	TGTGCCAGCAAACCCCGAACAGCCTCCTACGAGCAGTACTTC	CASKPRTASYEQYF
NA	TRBV28	TRBJ2-6	16	NA	TGTGCCAGCAAGGAGATTTCTCTTTCTGGGGCCAACGTCCTGACTTTC	CASKEISLSGANVLTF
TRBD1	TRBV23-1	TRBJ1-4	17	NA	TGCGCCAGCAGTCATCGGGACAGCAAGGAGGCTAATGAAAAACTGTTTTTT	CASSHRDSKEANEKLFF
TRBD1	TRBV27	TRBJ1-2	13	few	TGTGCCAGCAGTTTAGGACAGGGTTTTGACTACACCTTC	CASSLGQGFDYTF